One sample yielded the 6 T cell receptor beta chains listed below, sequenced in a study of blood T cells in healthy people across ages. A second PCR of roughly 7 to 11 cycles used a sample-barcoded 5' primer and a J-beta primer mix. Via MiXCR, TCRdb re-called the 5' RACE reads, giving one row per CDR3 protein. The repertoire holds about 730,000 distinct CDR3 sequences, with approximately 43% as singletons. The material sequenced was blood. These receptors originate from a woman aged 55-70 years in good health.

This chain joins TRBV3-1 and TRBJ2-1, with D perhaps given as TRBD1 or TRBD2 (5 bases each). V was cut by 3 bases and J by 6 bases, with 12 bases left in between. The CDR3 consists of 14 residues. Germline V gene lookup returns CDR1 LGHDT and CDR2 YNNKEL (reference sequence). CDR3 sequence reads: CASSHGLRGNEQFF. The CDR3 DNA follows: TGTGCCAGCAGCCACGGACTGAGGGGCAATGAGCAGTTCTTC.

The chain carries TRBV7-2 and TRBJ2-3; possibly TRBD1 or TRBD2 for D (5 bases each). The CDR3 runs to 15 residues. Per the germline V gene, CDR1 is SGHTA and CDR2 is FQGNSA. Trimming shortened V by 3 bases and J by 3 bases, and 13 bases separated the two germline ends. Here the CDR3 reads CASSFRRWGTDTQYF. The CDR3, as DNA: TGTGCCAGCAGCTTTAGGAGGTGGGGGACAGATACGCAGTATTTT.

The chain links TRBV3-1 to TRBJ1-4; D call uncertain. The germline V gene encodes CDR1 LGHDT and CDR2 YNNKEL (reference sequence). CDR3 length: 15 residues. V lost 0 bases and J lost 5, with 10 bases in between. The DNA of the CDR3 is TGTGCCAGCAGCCAAGAGGGTGGCAGGAATGAAAAACTGTTTTTT. Residues: CASSQEGGRNEKLFF.

This clonotype appeared a few times. V is TRBV7-3 and J is TRBJ2-1, with 10 bases lining up with TRBD2. V shed 4 bases and J 7 bases; nucleotides not matched to a gene: 4. CDR1 is SGHTA and CDR2 is FQGTGA in the germline V gene. This CDR3 comprises 14 residues. The CDR3 is CASSSSSGGNEQFF. CDR3 DNA: TGTGCCAGCAGCTCTTCTAGCGGGGGTAATGAGCAGTTCTTC.

The chain links TRBV10-3 to TRBJ2-4; 7 nucleotides align to TRBD1. The J call may be wrong; the DNA end is better matched by TRBJ2-7. Germline CDR1 is ENHRY and CDR2 is SYGVKD. This CDR3 spans 12 amino acids. For the CDR3, the DNA is TGTGCCATCAGGGACAGGACCTACGAGCAGTACTTC. Protein: CAIRDRTYEQYF.

There are many counts of this clonotype. This rearrangement joins TRBV5-6 to TRBJ2-1; D unclear. V dropped 4 bases and J dropped 5 bases, with 10 bases sitting between them. Germline V gene lookup returns CDR1 SGHDT and CDR2 YYEEEE. This CDR3 has 13 residues. Here the CDR3 reads CASSVGGNNEQFF. CDR3 nucleotide sequence: TGTGCCAGCAGCGTGGGTGGGAACAATGAGCAGTTCTTC.